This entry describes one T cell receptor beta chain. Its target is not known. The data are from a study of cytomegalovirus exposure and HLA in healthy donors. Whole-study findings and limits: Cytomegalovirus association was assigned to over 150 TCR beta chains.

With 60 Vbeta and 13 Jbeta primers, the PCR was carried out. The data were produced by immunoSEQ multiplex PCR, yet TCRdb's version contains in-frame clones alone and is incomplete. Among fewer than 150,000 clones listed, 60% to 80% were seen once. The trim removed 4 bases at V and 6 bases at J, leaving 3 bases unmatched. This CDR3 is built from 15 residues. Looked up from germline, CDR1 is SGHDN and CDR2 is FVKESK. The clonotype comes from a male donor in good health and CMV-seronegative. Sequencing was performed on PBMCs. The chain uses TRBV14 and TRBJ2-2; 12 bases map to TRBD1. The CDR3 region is CASSPGTGGPGELFF. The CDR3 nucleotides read TGTGCCAGCAGCCCGGGGACAGGGGGCCCCGGGGAGCTGTTTTTT.